The 20 T cell receptor beta chains below come from one sample, sequenced in a study of early T cells in non-severe SARS-CoV-2 infection. MiXCR, run by TCRdb on the 5' RACE reads, gives a single entry per CDR3 protein. The sample carries some 30,000 distinct CDR3 sequences, around 7% recorded once. Sequenced sample: whole blood. The receptor source for this set is an adult who was a healthcare worker with PCR-confirmed SARS-CoV-2 infection or an uninfected control (not recorded which).

The table lists this clonotype with a few counts. V gene TRBV6-5 combines with J gene TRBJ2-2; 11 bases align to TRBD2. CDR3 size: 22 residues. CDR1 is MNHEY, CDR2 SVGAGI, per germline. Trimming removed 0 bases from V and 1 base from J; junction bases left unmatched: 16. CDR3 region: CASSYSTSGVRLAGGNTGELFF. Written as DNA, the CDR3 is TGTGCCAGCAGTTACTCGACCAGCGGGGTACGGCTAGCGGGAGGGAACACCGGGGAGCTGTTTTTT.

This clonotype was picked up many times. The V and J genes are TRBV12-3 or TRBV12-4 and TRBJ1-3; D is possibly TRBD1 (5 bases). The CDR3 sequence is 16 residues long. The V end was cut by 7 bases, the J end by 0 bases, with 16 bases between. For the CDR3, the DNA is TGTGCCAGCACCCCTGGGGGAGTTTACTCTGGAAACACCATATATTTT. Translation gives CASTPGGVYSGNTIYF.

This clonotype turned up a few times. The V call is TRBV20-1, the J call TRBJ1-6; TRBD1 might be the D (6 bases). The V and J ends lost 3 bases and 5 bases respectively, with 14 bases between them. The CDR3 extends over 15 amino acids. Germline loops: CDR1 DFQATT, CDR2 SNEGSKA (reference sequence). The CDR3 is CSASSMGADNSPLHF. CDR3 DNA sequence: TGCAGTGCTAGCTCGATGGGGGCAGATAATTCACCCCTCCACTTT.

This clonotype was seen repeatedly, ten times or more. This chain connects TRBV28 to TRBJ2-7; 10 nucleotides agree with TRBD2. In germline, CDR1 is MDHEN, CDR2 SYDVKM. Unmatched junction bases numbered 7, after V lost 1 base and J lost 4 bases. The length of the CDR3 is 16 residues. The chain's CDR3 is CASSLSASGSRYEQYF. The CDR3 DNA sequence: TGTGCCAGCAGTTTATCGGCTAGCGGGAGCAGGTACGAGCAGTACTTC.

This clonotype was found many times. The rearrangement links TRBV4-3 to TRBJ1-4; TRBD1 aligns across 7 bases. The CDR3 spans 16 residues. Trimming cost V 6 bases and J 0 bases; bases outside gene matches: 7. In germline, CDR1 is LGHNA, CDR2 YSLEER. The CDR3 loop is CASSSTGVSTNEKLFF. The CDR3 region has the DNA TGCGCCAGCAGTAGTACAGGGGTCTCAACTAATGAAAAACTGTTTTTT.

This clonotype was counted many times. CDR3 DNA: TGTGCCAGCAGTGAGGCTGACAGAACCCAGTACTTC. Its translation is CASSEADRTQYF. The chain combines TRBV2 with TRBJ2-5; D might be TRBD1 (5 bases). With 3 bases removed from V and 8 bases from J, the gap between germline ends came to 10 bases. Germline V gene data show CDR1 as SNHLY and CDR2 as FYNNEI. CDR3 length: 12 residues.

The chain uses TRBV20-1 and TRBJ2-1; D might be TRBD2 (6 bases). Germline CDR1 reads DFQATT; CDR2 reads SNEGSKA (reference sequence). The CDR3 consists of 14 residues. V lost 3 bases to trimming and J lost 3 bases, with 12 bases between them. CDR3 region: CSARGGVLYNEQFF. CDR3 DNA: TGCAGTGCTAGGGGAGGAGTTCTCTACAATGAGCAGTTCTTC.

This clonotype was found many times. J is TRBJ2-1 and V is TRBV6-2 or TRBV6-3; D is ambiguous. The CDR3 is 14 residues long. The V and J ends lost 5 bases and 7 bases respectively, with 15 bases between them. The germline V gene has CDR1 MNHEY and CDR2 SVGEGT. Here the CDR3 DNA reads TGTGCCAGCAGTGGAGACTGGGCCAATAATGAGCAGTTCTTC. Its translation: CASSGDWANNEQFF.

Many counts were recorded for this clonotype. The chain carries TRBV7-9 and TRBJ1-5; D is ambiguous. CDR1 and CDR2 (germline): SEHNR, FQNEAQ (reference sequence). Deletions cut 5 bases from V and 7 bases from J, with 12 bases between. The CDR3 is 13 amino acids. The CDR3 here is CASSEGLRQPQHF. In nucleotides, the CDR3 is TGTGCCAGCAGCGAAGGGTTACGACAGCCCCAGCATTTT.

This clonotype was recorded at least ten times. The gene calls are TRBV20-1 and TRBJ1-1; no clear D gene. From germline, CDR1 is DFQATT and CDR2 SNEGSKA (reference sequence). Between the trimmed V and J ends, which lost 1 base and 11 bases, there was a span of 11 bases. The CDR3 length is 11 residues. The CDR3 nucleotides are TGCAGTGCTAGAGTATTGCACGGGGCTTTCTTT. Translated: CSARVLHGAFF.

This rearrangement joins TRBV18 to TRBJ2-7; TRBD1 matches 10 bases. The germline CDR1 and CDR2 sequences are KGHSH and LQKENI. The CDR3 runs 13 residues. With 4 bases clipped from V and 9 bases from J, the junction kept 6 bases outside the gene matches. The CDR3 sequence is CASSRQGARWQYF. CDR3 nucleotides: TGTGCCAGCTCACGACAGGGGGCTAGGTGGCAGTACTTC.

In its sample, this clonotype was seen many times. CDR3 coding DNA: TGTGCCAGTAGTACAGACAGGGGAGAGAAAGCCTACGAGCAGTACTTC. It translates to CASSTDRGEKAYEQYF. The chain links TRBV19 to TRBJ2-7, with TRBD1 identical over 8 bases. CDR3 size: 16 residues. The V gene's germline CDR1 is LNHDA and CDR2 SQIVND (reference sequence). The V segment lost 4 bases and the J segment 2 bases; nucleotides outside the gene matches: 10.

This clonotype was seen repeatedly, ten times or more. The chain has TRBV20-1 and TRBJ2-5, with 11 bases lining up with TRBD1. The CDR3 consists of 17 residues. Looked up from germline, CDR1 is DFQATT and CDR2 is SNEGSKA (reference sequence). V dropped 1 base and J dropped 7; count of bases not matched to a gene: 14. As DNA, the CDR3 is TGCAGTGCTAGAGTTCGGGGACAGGGGGTATCGCCGGGGACCCAGTACTTC. Translated, it gives CSARVRGQGVSPGTQYF.

As regards this clonotype: Being one base from a much bigger clone, this may be a read error. V gene TRBV19 combines with J gene TRBJ2-1; 8 bases match TRBD2. Germline values: CDR1 LNHDA, CDR2 SQIVND (reference sequence). The trim removed 6 bases at V and 6 bases at J, leaving 10 bases unmatched. This CDR3 has 15 residues. The CDR3 DNA reads as TGTGCCAGTAGGCCCTCGGTGGCGGGAGGCAATGAGCAGTTCTTC. It yields the protein CASRPSVAGGNEQFF.

The rearrangement links TRBV11-1 to TRBJ1-1; 9 bases fit TRBD1. Germline V gives CDR1 SGHAT, CDR2 FQDESV (reference sequence). The junction had 5 bases not matched to a gene; V was cut back by 3 bases and J by 6 bases. The CDR3 length is 14 residues. CDR3 sequence (DNA): TGTGCCAGCAGCTTTACAGGGGGCGGATCTGAAGCTTTCTTT. This translates into CASSFTGGGSEAFF. The variable domain in full, with the rest retrieved from reference TRBV11-1 and TRBJ1-1, is EAEVAQSPRYKITEKSQAVAFWCDPISGHATLYWYRQILGQGPELLVQFQDESVVDDSQLPKDRFSAERLKGVDSTLKIQPAELGDSAMYLCASSFTGGGSEAFFGQGTRLTVV.

The sample holds many counts of this clonotype. This chain connects TRBV4-1 to TRBJ2-2; TRBD2 agrees at 8 bases. The CDR3 runs to 17 residues. Germline-derived CDR1 and CDR2 are MGHRA and YSYEKL. J was trimmed by 4 bases and V by 2 bases; bases with no gene match: 9. The CDR3 sequence is CASSQSAQRERTGELFF. In nucleotides, the CDR3 is TGCGCCAGCAGCCAAAGTGCCCAGCGGGAGCGCACCGGGGAGCTGTTTTTT.

In its sample, this clonotype was seen many times. This chain uses TRBV19 with TRBJ2-1, with TRBD2 as a possible D gene (5 bases). From germline, CDR1 is LNHDA and CDR2 SQIVND (reference sequence). Trimming removed 9 bases at V and 0 bases at J, with 9 bases between. The CDR3 spans 13 residues. CDR3 in DNA: TGTGCCAGCCGGGATAGCTCCTACAATGAGCAGTTCTTC. Translated: CASRDSSYNEQFF.

This clonotype has a handful of counts. V gene TRBV20-1 combines with J gene TRBJ2-7; TRBD1 agrees at 8 bases. The CDR3 has 14 amino acids. Germline assignment: CDR1 DFQATT and CDR2 SNEGSKA (reference sequence). J lost 1 base, V lost 3 bases, and 5 bases had no gene match. CDR3 sequence: CSARSGTGSYEQYF. The CDR3 DNA reads TGCAGTGCTAGGTCCGGGACAGGTTCCTACGAGCAGTACTTC.

This clonotype was seen ten or more times. The V call is TRBV6-6, the J call TRBJ1-1; no definite D call. V shed 0 bases and J shed 4 bases, with 9 bases lying between them. Germline V gives CDR1 MNHNY, CDR2 SVGAGI (reference sequence). This CDR3 has 14 residues. CDR3 in amino acids: CASSYSSGPTEAFF. CDR3 DNA: TGTGCCAGCAGTTACTCGTCGGGTCCCACTGAAGCTTTCTTT.

V gene TRBV19 combines with J gene TRBJ2-4; D might be TRBD2 (6 bases). The V gene's germline CDR1 is LNHDA and CDR2 SQIVND (reference sequence). V dropped 10 bases and J dropped 8 bases, with 18 bases sitting between them. The CDR3 totals 13 residues. CDR3 sequence reads: CATSRGREDIQYF. CDR3 in DNA: TGTGCCACCAGCCGTGGCAGGGAGGACATTCAGTACTTC.